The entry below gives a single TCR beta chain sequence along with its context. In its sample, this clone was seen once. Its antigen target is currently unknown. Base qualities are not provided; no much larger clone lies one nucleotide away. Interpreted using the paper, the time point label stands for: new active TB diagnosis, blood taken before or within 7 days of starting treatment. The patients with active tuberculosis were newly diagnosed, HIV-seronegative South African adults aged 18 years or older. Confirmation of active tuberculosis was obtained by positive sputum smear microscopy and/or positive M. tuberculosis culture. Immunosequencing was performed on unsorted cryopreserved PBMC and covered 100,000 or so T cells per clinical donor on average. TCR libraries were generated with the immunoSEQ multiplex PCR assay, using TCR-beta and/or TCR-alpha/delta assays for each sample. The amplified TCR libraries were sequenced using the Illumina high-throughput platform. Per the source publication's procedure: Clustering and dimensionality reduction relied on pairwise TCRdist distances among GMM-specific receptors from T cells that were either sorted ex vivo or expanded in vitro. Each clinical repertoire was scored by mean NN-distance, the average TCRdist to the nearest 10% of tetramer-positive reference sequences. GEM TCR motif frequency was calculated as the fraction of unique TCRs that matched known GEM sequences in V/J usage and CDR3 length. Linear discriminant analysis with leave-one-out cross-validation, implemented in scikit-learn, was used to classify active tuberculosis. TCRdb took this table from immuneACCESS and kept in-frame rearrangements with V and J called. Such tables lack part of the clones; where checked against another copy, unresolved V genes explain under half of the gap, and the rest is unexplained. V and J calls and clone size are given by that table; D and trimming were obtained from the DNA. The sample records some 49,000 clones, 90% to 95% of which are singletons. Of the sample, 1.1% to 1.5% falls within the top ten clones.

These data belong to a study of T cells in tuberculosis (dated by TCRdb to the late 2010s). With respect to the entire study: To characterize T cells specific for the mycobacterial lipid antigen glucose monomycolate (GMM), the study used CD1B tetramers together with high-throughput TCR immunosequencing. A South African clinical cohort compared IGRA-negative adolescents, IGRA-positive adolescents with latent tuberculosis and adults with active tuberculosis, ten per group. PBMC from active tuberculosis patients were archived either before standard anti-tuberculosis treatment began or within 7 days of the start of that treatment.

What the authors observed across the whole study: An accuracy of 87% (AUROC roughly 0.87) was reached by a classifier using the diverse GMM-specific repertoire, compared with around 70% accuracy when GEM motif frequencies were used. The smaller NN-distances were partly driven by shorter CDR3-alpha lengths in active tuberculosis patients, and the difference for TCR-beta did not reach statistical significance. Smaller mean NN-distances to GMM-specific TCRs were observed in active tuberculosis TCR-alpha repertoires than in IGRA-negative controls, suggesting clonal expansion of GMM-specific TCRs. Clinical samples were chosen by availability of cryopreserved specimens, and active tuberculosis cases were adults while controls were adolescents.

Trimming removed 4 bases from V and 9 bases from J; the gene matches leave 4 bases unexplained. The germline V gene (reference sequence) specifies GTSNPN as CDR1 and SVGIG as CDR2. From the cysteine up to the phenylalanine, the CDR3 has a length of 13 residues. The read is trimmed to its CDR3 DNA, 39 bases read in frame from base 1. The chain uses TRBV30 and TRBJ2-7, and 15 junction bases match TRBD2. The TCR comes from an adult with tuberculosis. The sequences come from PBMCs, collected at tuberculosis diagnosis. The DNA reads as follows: TGTGCCTGGAAGGGACTAGCGGGGGGATCGCAGTACTTC. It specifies CAWKGLAGGSQYF. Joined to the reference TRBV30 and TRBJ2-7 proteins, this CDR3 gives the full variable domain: SQTIHQWPATLVQPVGSPLSLECTVEGTSNPNLYWYRQAAGRGLQLLFYSVGIGQISSEVPQNLSASRPQDRQFILSSKKLLLSDSGFYLCAWKGLAGGSQYFGPGTRLTVT.